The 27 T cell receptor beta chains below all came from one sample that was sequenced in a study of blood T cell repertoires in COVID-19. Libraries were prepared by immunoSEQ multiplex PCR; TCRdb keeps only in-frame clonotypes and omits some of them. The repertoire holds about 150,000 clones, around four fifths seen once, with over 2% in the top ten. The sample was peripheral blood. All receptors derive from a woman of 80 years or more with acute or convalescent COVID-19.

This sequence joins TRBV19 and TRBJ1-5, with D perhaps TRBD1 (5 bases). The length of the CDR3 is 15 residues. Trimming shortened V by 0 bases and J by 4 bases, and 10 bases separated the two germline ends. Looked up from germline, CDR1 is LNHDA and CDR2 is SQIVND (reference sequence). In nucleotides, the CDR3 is TGTGCCAGTAGTATAGATGCAGGGCGAAATCAGCCCCAGCATTTT. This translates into CASSIDAGRNQPQHF.

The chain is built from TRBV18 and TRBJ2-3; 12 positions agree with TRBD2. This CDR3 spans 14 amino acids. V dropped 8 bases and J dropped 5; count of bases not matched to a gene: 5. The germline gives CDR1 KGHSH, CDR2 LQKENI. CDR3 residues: CASLETSGRDTQYF. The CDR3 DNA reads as TGTGCCAGCCTGGAGACTAGCGGGAGAGATACGCAGTATTTT.

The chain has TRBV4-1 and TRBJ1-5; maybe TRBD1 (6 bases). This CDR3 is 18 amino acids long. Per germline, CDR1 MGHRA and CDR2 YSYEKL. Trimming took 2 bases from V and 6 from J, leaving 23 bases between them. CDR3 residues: CASSQPRGRGGPGQPQHF. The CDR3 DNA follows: TGCGCCAGCAGCCAACCAAGAGGGAGGGGGGGGCCCGGTCAGCCCCAGCATTTT.

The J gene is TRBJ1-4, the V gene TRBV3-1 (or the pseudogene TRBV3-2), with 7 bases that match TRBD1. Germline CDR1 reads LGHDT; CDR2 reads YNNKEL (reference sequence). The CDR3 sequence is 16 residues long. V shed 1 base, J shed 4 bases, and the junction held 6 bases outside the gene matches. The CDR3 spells CASSQGATGINEKLFF. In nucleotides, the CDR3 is TGTGCCAGCAGCCAAGGGGCGACAGGGATTAATGAAAAACTGTTTTTT.

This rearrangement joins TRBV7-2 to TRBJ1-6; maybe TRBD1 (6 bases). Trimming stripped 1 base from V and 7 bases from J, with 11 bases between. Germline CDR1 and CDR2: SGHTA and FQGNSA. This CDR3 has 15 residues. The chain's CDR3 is CASSLGQGRNSPLHF. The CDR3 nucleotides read TGTGCCAGCAGCTTAGGTCAGGGGCGGAATTCACCCCTCCACTTT.

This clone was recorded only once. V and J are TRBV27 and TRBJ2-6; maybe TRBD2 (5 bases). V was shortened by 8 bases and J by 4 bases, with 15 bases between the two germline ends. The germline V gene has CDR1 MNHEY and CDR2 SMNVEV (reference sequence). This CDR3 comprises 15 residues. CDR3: CASSLEGVGANVLTF. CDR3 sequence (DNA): TGTGCCAGCTCCCTAGAGGGTGTGGGGGCCAACGTCCTGACTTTC.

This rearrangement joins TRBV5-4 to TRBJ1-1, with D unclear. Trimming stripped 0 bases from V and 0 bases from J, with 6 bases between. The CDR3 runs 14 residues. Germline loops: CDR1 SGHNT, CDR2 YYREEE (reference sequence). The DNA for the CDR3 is TGTGCCAGCAGCTTGGACAGTCTGAACACTGAAGCTTTCTTT. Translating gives CASSLDSLNTEAFF.

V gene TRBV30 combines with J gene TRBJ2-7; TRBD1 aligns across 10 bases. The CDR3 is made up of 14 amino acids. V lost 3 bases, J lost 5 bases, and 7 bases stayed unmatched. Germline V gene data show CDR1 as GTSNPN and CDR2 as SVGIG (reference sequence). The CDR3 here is CAWSRTGGRNEQYF. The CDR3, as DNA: TGTGCCTGGAGCCGGACAGGGGGTAGGAACGAGCAGTACTTC.

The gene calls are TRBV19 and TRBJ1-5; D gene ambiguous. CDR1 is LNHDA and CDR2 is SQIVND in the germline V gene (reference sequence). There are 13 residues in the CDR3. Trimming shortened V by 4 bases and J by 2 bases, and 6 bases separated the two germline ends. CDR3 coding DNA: TGTGCCAGTAGTACCCTAGGCAATCAGCCCCAGCATTTT. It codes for CASSTLGNQPQHF.

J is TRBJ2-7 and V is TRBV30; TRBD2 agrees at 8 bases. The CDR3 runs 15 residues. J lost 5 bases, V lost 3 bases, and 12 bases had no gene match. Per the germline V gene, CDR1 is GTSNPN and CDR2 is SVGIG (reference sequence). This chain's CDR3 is CAWRAREGGVNEQYF. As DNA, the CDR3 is TGTGCCTGGAGGGCTCGGGAGGGAGGGGTCAACGAGCAGTACTTC.

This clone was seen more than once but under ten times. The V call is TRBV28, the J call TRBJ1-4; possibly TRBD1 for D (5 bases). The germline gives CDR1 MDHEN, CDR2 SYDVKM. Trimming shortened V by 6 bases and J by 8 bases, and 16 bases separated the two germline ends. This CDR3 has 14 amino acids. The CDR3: CASSRYGGREKLFF. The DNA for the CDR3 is TGTGCCAGCAGCCGATATGGGGGGAGGGAAAAACTGTTTTTT.

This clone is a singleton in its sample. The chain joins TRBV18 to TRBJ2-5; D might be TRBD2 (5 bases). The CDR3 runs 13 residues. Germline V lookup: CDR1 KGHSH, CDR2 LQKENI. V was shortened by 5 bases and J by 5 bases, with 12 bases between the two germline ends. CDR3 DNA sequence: TGTGCCAGCTCATATGAGGGCGTGGAGACCCAGTACTTC. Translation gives CASSYEGVETQYF.

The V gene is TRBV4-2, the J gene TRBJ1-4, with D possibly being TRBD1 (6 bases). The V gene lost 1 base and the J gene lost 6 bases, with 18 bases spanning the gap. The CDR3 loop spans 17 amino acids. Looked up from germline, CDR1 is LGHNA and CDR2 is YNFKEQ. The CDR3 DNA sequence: TGTGCCAGCAGCCAAGCCCGGACAGAGCTCATTGATGAAAAACTGTTTTTT. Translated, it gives CASSQARTELIDEKLFF.

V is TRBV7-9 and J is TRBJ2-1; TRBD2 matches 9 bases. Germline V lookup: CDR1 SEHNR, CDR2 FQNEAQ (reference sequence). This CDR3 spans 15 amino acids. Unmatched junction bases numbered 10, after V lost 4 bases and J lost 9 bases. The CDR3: CASSSIAGDGAEQFF. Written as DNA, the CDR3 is TGTGCCAGCAGCTCTATAGCGGGAGATGGCGCTGAGCAGTTCTTC.

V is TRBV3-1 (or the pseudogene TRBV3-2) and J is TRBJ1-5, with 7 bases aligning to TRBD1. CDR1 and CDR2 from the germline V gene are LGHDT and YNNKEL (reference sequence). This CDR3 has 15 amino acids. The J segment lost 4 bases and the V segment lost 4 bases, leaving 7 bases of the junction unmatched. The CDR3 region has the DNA TGTGCCAGCAGCCCGCGGGACAGACGTAATCAGCCCCAGCATTTT. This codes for CASSPRDRRNQPQHF.

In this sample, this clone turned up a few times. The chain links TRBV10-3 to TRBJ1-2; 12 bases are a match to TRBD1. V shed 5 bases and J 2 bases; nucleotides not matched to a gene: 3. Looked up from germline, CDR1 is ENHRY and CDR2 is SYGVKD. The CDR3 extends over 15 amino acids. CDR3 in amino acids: CAISQGTGGNYGYTF. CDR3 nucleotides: TGTGCCATCAGTCAAGGGACAGGGGGCAACTATGGCTACACCTTC.

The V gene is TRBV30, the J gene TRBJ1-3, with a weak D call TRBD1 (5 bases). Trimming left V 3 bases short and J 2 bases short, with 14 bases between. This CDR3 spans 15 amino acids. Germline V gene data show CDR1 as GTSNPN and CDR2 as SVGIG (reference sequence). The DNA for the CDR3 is TGTGCCTGGAGACACACTCCAGGGACTGGAAACACCATATATTTT. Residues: CAWRHTPGTGNTIYF.

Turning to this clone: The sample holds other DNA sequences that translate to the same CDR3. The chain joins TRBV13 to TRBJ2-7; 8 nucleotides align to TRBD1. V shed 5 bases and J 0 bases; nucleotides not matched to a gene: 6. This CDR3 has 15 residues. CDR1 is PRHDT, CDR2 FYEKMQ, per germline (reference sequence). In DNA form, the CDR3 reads TGTGCCAGCAGCCCAGGACAGGGAAGCTCCTACGAGCAGTACTTC. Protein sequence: CASSPGQGSSYEQYF.

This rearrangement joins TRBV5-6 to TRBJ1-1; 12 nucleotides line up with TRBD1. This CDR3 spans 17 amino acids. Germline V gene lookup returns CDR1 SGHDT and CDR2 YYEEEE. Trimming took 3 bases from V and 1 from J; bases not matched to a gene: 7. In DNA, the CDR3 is TGTGCCAGCAGCTCGCCGGGACAGGGGGCGCAGAACACTGAAGCTTTCTTT. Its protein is CASSSPGQGAQNTEAFF. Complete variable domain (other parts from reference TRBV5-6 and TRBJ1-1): DAGVTQSPTHLIKTRGQQVTLRCSPKSGHDTVSWYQQALGQGPQFIFQYYEEEERQRGNFPDRFSGHQFPNYSSELNVNALLLGDSALYLCASSSPGQGAQNTEAFFGQGTRLTVV.

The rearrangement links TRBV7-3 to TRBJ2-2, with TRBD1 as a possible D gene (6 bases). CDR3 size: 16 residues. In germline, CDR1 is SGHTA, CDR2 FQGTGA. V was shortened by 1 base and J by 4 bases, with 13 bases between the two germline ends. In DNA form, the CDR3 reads TGTGCCAGCAGCTTAAATCCCCCAGGGGTCACCGGGGAGCTGTTTTTT. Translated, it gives CASSLNPPGVTGELFF.

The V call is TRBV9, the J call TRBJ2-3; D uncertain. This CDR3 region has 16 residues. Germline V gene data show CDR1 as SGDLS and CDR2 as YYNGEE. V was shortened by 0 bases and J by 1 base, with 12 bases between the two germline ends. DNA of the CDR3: TGTGCCAGCAGCGTAGTAAGCGCGGTCGGCACAGATACGCAGTATTTT. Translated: CASSVVSAVGTDTQYF.

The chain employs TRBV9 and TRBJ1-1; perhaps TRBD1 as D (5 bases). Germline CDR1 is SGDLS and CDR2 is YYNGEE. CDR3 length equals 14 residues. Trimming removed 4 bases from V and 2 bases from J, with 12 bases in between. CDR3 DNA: TGTGCCAGCAGCTTCCTAGACAGAAACACTGAAGCTTTCTTT. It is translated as CASSFLDRNTEAFF.

CDR3 region: CATSGWTSGGYEQYF. The CDR3, as DNA: TGTGCCACCAGTGGATGGACTAGCGGGGGATACGAGCAGTACTTC. The chain joins TRBV24-1 to TRBJ2-7; 13 nucleotides match TRBD2. The germline V gene encodes CDR1 KGHDR and CDR2 SFDVKD. The CDR3 spans 15 residues. V dropped 5 bases and J dropped 4; count of bases not matched to a gene: 4.

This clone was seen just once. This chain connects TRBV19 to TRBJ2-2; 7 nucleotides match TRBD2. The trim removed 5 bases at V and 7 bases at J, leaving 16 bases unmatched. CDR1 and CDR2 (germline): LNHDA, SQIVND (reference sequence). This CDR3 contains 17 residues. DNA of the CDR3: TGTGCCAGTAGTCGCCCGCCGGACGAAGCGGGGTTCGGGGAGCTGTTTTTT. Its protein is CASSRPPDEAGFGELFF.

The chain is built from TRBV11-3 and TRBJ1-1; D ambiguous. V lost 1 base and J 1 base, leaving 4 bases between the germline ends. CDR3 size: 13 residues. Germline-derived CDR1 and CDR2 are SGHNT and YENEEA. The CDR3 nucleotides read TGTGCCAGCAGCTTAGGAGGGAACACTGAAGCTTTCTTT. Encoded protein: CASSLGGNTEAFF.

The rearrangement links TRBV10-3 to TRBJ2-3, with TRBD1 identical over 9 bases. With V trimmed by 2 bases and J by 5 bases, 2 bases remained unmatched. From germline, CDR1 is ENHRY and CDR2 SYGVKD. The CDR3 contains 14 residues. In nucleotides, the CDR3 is TGTGCCATCAGTGAGACAGGGGGCGAAGATACGCAGTATTTT. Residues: CAISETGGEDTQYF.

The DNA of the CDR3 is TGTGCCAGTAGTATACGAGACTCTGGAAACACCATATATTTT. It specifies CASSIRDSGNTIYF. This rearrangement joins TRBV19 to TRBJ1-3; D not certain. Germline values: CDR1 LNHDA, CDR2 SQIVND (reference sequence). The length of the CDR3 is 14 residues. V lost 2 bases and J lost 0, with 5 bases in between.